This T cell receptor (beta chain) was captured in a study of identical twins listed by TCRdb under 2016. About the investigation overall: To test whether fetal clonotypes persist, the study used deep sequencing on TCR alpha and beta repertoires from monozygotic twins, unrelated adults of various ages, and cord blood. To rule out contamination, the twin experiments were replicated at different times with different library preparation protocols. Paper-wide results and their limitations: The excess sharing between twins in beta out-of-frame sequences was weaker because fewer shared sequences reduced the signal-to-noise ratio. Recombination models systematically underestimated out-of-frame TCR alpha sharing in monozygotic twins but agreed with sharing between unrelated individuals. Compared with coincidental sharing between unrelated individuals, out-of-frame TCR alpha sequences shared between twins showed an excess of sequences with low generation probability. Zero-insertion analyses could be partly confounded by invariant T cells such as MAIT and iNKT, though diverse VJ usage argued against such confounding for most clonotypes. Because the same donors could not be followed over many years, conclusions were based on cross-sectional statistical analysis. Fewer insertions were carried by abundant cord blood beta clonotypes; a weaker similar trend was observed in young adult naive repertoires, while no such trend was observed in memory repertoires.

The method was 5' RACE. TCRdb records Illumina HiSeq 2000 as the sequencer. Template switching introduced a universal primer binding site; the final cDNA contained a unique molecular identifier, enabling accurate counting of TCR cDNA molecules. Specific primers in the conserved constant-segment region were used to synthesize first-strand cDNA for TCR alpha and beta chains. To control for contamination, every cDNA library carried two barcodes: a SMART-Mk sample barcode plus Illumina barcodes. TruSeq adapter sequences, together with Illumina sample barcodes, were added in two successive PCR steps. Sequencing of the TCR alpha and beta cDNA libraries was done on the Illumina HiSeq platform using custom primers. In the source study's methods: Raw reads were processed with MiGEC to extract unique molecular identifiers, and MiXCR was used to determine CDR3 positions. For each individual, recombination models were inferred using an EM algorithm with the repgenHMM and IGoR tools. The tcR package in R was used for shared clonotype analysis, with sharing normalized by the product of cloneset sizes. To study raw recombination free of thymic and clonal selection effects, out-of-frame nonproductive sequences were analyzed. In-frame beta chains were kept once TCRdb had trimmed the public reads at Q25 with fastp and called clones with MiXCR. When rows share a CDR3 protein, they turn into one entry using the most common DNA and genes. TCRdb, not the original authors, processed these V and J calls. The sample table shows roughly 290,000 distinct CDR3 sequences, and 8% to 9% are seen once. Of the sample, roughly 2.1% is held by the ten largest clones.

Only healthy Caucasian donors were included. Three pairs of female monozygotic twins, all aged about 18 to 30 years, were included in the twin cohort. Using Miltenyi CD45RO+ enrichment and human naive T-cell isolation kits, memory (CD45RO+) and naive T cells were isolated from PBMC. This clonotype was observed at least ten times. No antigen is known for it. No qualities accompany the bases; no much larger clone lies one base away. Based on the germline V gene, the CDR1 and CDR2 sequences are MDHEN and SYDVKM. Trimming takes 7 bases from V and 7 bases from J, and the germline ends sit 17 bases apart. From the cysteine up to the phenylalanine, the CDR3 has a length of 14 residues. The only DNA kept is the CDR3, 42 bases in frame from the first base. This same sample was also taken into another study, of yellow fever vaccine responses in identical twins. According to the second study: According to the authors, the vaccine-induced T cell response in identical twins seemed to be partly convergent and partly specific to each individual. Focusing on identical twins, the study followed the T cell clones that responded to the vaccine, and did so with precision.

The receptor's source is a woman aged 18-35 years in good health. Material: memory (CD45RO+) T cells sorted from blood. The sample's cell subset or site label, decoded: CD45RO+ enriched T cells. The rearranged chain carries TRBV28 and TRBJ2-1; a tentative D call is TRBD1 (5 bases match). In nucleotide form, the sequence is TGTGCCAGCACCCGACAGACTTTGGGAAATGAGCAGTTCTTC. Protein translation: CASTRQTLGNEQFF.